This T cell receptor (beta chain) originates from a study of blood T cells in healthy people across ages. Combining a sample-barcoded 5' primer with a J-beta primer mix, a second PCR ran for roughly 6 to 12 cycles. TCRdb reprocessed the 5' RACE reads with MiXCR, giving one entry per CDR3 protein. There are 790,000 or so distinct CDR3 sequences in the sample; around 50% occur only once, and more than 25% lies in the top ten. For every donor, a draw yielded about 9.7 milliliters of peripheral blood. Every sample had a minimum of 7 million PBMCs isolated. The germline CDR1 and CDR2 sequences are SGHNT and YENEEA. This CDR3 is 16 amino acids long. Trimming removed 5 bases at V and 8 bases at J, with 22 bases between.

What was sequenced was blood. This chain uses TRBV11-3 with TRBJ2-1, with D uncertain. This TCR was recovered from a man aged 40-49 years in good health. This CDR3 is CASSPEATARLHEQFF. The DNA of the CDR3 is TGTGCCAGCAGCCCTGAAGCGACTGCCCGCCTTCATGAGCAGTTCTTC. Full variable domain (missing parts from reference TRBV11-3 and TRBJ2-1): EAGVVQSPRYKIIEKKQPVAFWCNPISGHNTLYWYLQNLGQGPELLIRYENEEAVDDSQLPKDRFSAERLKGVDSTLKIQPAELGDSAVYLCASSPEATARLHEQFFGPGTRLTVL.